The clone carrying this T cell receptor (beta chain) was seen many times. Its antigen remains unknown. An absence of ophthalmopathy progression within 18 months meant stable Graves' hyperthyroidism. Patients were excluded because of uncontrolled infection, other autoimmune disease, pregnancy or lactation. The data derive from a study of T cells in Graves' hyperthyroidism and ophthalmopathy. General study findings and limits: Ophthalmopathy was separated from stable hyperthyroidism by a 13 V-J model.

Researchers amplified the TCR beta CDR3 regions from RNA transcripts. TCR CDR3 regions were first amplified by RT-PCR with HTBI primers. One entry per CDR3 protein, called by TCRdb with MiXCR from the multiplex PCR reads. Among around 580,000 distinct CDR3 sequences, 46% were seen once, and the ten largest hold around 8%. V lost 3 bases, J lost 0 bases, and 11 bases lay in between. This CDR3 spans 16 amino acids. Germline V gives CDR1 ENHRY, CDR2 SYGVKD. The chain employs TRBV10-3 and TRBJ2-2, with D unclear. The specimen sequenced was peripheral blood or thyroid tissue (not recorded which). The TCR was taken from a woman in her late teens or twenties with Graves' hyperthyroidism. The CDR3 coding sequence is TGTGCCATCAGTGACTATTTGGGTGCGAACACCGGGGAGCTGTTTTTT. It codes for CAISDYLGANTGELFF.